These T cell receptor beta chains were read from a single sample in a study of OX40 agonist ivuxolimab in advanced cancers. Generated by immunoSEQ multiplex PCR, the TCRdb table keeps only in-frame clones and is missing some. Of fewer than 90,000 clones listed, 80% to 90% are singletons. Sample: CD4+ or CD8+ T cells sorted from blood, taken in a trial of the OX40 agonist ivuxolimab. Receptors originate from an adult with an advanced solid tumor such as melanoma, head and neck, liver or kidney cancer. The CDR3 runs from the conserved cysteine through the conserved F or W. The order of the fields is clone size, D gene, V gene, J gene, CDR3 DNA, CDR3 protein. D genes are given only for firm matches. Some rows have no size entry. The others give once, few or many, or a class for an expanded clone.

.	TRBD1	TRBV9	TRBJ1-3	TGTGCCAGCAGCGCGAGGACAGGGGCAGGAAACACCATATATTTT	CASSARTGAGNTIYF
.	.	TRBV6-1	TRBJ1-2	TGTGCCAGCAGTGAAGCGCCGAGGGGCTATGGCTACACCTTC	CASSEAPRGYGYTF
.	.	TRBV19	TRBJ2-2	TGTGCCAGTAGTATAGGAACAAGGGGCGGCTCCACCGGGGAGCTGTTTTTT	CASSIGTRGGSTGELFF
.	TRBD1	TRBV11-3	TRBJ2-1	TGTGCCAGCAGCGAGACTAGGGACAGGGCCTACAATGAGCAGTTCTTC	CASSETRDRAYNEQFF
.	TRBD1	TRBV4-2	TRBJ1-6	TGTGCCAGCAGCCTGACAGGGGGCTCCTATAATTCACCCCTCCACTTT	CASSLTGGSYNSPLHF
few	.	TRBV30	TRBJ1-1	TGTGCCTGGAGTTACTGGGGCCGGGGAGGATGGAACACTGAAGCTTTCTTT	CAWSYWGRGGWNTEAFF
.	.	TRBV30	TRBJ2-3	TGTGCCTGGAAACGGGCCGACACAGATGCGCAGTATTTT	CAWKRADTDAQYF
.	TRBD2	TRBV30	TRBJ2-3	TGTGCCTGGAGTGACCTTCGGGGGGGCGGCACAGATACGCAGTATTTT	CAWSDLRGGGTDTQYF
.	.	TRBV7-2	TRBJ1-2	TGTGCCAGCAGCTTAGGATTGGACTATGGCTACACCTTC	CASSLGLDYGYTF
.	.	TRBV7-3	TRBJ2-2	TGTGCCAGCAGCCAAACCGGGAGAAGCAGCGGGGAGCTGTTTTTT	CASSQTGRSSGELFF
once	TRBD1	TRBV11-3	TRBJ2-1	TGTGCCAGCAGTGGACAGGGATACAATGAGCAGTTCTTC	CASSGQGYNEQFF
.	TRBD2	TRBV5-1	TRBJ2-3	TGCGCCAGCAGCTCAGGGACTAGCGGGGTTAGCACAGATACGCAGTATTTT	CASSSGTSGVSTDTQYF
.	TRBD1	TRBV10-2	TRBJ2-7	TGCGCCAGCAGTCCCGGGACAGGGAACTCCTACGAGCAGTACTTC	CASSPGTGNSYEQYF
.	TRBD1	TRBV28	TRBJ1-1	TGTGCCAGCAGGACAGGGGTTATGAACACTGAAGCTTTCTTT	CASRTGVMNTEAFF
.	.	TRBV28	TRBJ2-5	TGTGCCAGCAGTTTATTGAGGGAGACCCAGTACTTC	CASSLLRETQYF
.	TRBD1	TRBV11-3	TRBJ2-2	TGTGCCAGCAGCTCGGGACAGGACATCACCGGGGAGCTGTCTTTT	CASSSGQDITGELSF